This section outlines one TCR beta chain sequence together with its context. What this receptor recognizes is not known. Nothing much larger sits one base from this clone, and base qualities are not available. This entry comes from a study of cytomegalovirus exposure and HLA in healthy donors (dated by TCRdb to between 2016 and 2019). As for the study more broadly: An earlier analysis of some 600 of the donors reported approximately 280 Gb of sequence data and 95 million to 120 million unique TCR beta sequences obtained from about 179 million T cells. Using immunosequencing, the study profiled T cell repertoires from 640 or so subjects and related those repertoires to cytomegalovirus serostatus. An earlier analysis of around 580 of the donors used high-throughput TCR beta sequencing to judge whether each TCR beta V gene segment behaved as functional or pseudogenic. Besides the first cohort of 500 to 700 subjects, a separate validation cohort made up of about 120 different subjects was used. Because of strong linkage in the cohort, a few DR-DQ haplotypes were treated as single units for association and clustering. Every discovery cohort repertoire had been produced on one sequencing platform. Donor age, sex, ethnicity and CMV serostatus were compiled alongside the repertoire data. Rather than using new phenotypic data, the later analysis identified candidate immune exposures from TCR beta sequences and from how often those sequences occurred across donors. Across about 380 genotyped donors of the cohort, an average of approximately 200,000 unique TCR beta nucleotide sequences per donor were sequenced, and around 19% of those sequences were non-productive. A later genetic analysis used genome-wide SNP genotypes for about 65% of the 666 donors, treating that subset as a discovery cohort. The study combined high-throughput TCR immunosequencing, statistical association of individual TCRs with disease status, and machine learning to predict cytomegalovirus infection status. Of the 398 genotyped donors, 75% to 85% were placed in the genetic ancestry cluster associated with self-reported Caucasian donors. The number of donors typed differed by locus, with about 620-630 for A, B, C, DRB1 and DQB1, around 500 for DQA1, 600 to 610 for DPA1, and 400 to 490 for DPB1. Both class I and class II loci were covered by HLA typing, at four-digit resolution. The study aimed to test whether signatures of past pathogen exposure could be identified by cataloging public T cell receptors. An early release that covered fewer than 800 HLA-typed donors contained around 300 gigabases of sequencing data and tens of millions of unique TCR sequences. To study patterns of TCR occurrence, a later analysis re-analyzed previously published TCR beta repertoires from 700 or so donors and added high-resolution HLA genotyping.

Reading the germline V gene (reference sequence) gives CDR1 MNHEY and CDR2 SMNVEV. V ends up 4 bases short and J 6 bases short, with an unmatched junction base count of 6. From its cysteine to its phenylalanine, the CDR3 spans 14 amino acids. The kept DNA is CDR3 alone, 42 bases in frame from the first base. Points the paper makes about the study in general: Specific HLA alleles were associated with 15,000 to 20,000 TCR beta sequences at a false discovery rate of 0.05 in a later analysis. When HLA alleles, especially DR and DQ, strongly co-occurred, attributing TCR associations to individual alleles was difficult. Because HLA typing was missing for some donors at each locus, association tests included only the typed subset. According to a later analysis, TCR association rates differed among HLA loci, with DRB1 alleles showing the most associated TCRs and HLA-C alleles showing the fewest. Some IMGT-functional V segments, including TRBV6-2 and TRBV6-3, could not be distinguished by the 87-base-pair reads and were therefore excluded. In a later analysis, HLA-associated TCR beta chains were found to be more clonally expanded and to have lower generation probabilities than equally common non-associated chains. The earlier analysis of 587 of the donors excluded 15 to 20 rarely observed V segments, including chromosome 9 orphons, because counts were too low. Broadly in line with IMGT annotations, most TCR beta V segments showed up in productive rearrangements about 87% or about 30% of the time in an earlier analysis of around 600 of the donors. Only TCR beta chains were sequenced in this cohort, and the absence of alpha or paired-chain data limited detectable features. Three of the identified cytomegalovirus-associated TCR beta chains were confirmed in vitro to be specific for cytomegalovirus antigens. The sequencing pipeline was judged likely to have produced a cluster of highly shared sequence variants as a technical artifact. The only immune exposure information available for the cohort was CMV serostatus. The classifier was reported to diagnose cytomegalovirus status with high specificity and sensitivity in both the original cohort and the validation cohort. An association between a missense DCLRE1C variant and V-gene and J-gene trimming of TCR beta chains was found in a later genetic analysis and replicated in an independent cohort. Correlated functional status among segregating V segments might reflect linkage disequilibrium, but an unknown experimental factor could not be ruled out. The study gave a list of around 170 TCR beta chains associated with cytomegalovirus. Several of the top co-occurrence clusters appeared to be linked to parvovirus B19, influenza, CMV and Epstein-Barr virus, according to a later analysis. In a later analysis, most CMV-associated TCR beta chains were found to appear HLA-restricted, with HLA associations seemingly driven largely by CMV exposure. It was suggested by the authors that the approach could potentially be generalized to other disease states and immunological phenotypes. According to a later genetic analysis, donors in an Asian-associated ancestry cluster had fewer N-insertions in productive TCRs than the approximately 690-donor mean. Presence/absence analyses assumed roughly uniform sequencing depth across donors, an assumption that may not hold. A further reported finding was that TCR beta sequences accurately predicted the HLA-A and HLA-B alleles for most subjects in the first cohort. Most TCR sequences were observed very rarely across donors, whereas some public TCRs were present in many individuals.

Library preparation used the immunoSEQ multiplex PCR assay. For the multiplex PCR, a mixture combining 60 forward primers for TCR Vbeta segments and 13 reverse primers for TCR Jbeta segments was used. Amplification of the CDR3 region of rearranged TCR beta genes was performed with a multiplex PCR assay on genomic DNA. The Illumina HiSeq System was used to sequence the amplified TCR beta libraries as 87-base-pair reads. For the original study's pipeline: A later analysis counted tens of millions of unique TCR beta chains across the 550 to 750 repertoires, and around 9.9 million of these chains were shared by at least two donors. A nearest-neighbor algorithm error-corrected the raw reads and collapsed the reads into unique sequences, merging closely related sequences to remove PCR and sequencing errors. To assign V, D and J gene segments, CDR3 sequences were aligned to IMGT reference sequences. For a sequence to be retained, a match of at least six nucleotides was required to both a V gene segment and a J gene segment. A rearrangement counted as productive if the CDR3 had no stop codons and remained in frame with V and J, and every other rearrangement counted as non-productive. CDR3 was defined according to IMGT convention as the region running from the second conserved V-encoded cysteine to the conserved J-encoded phenylalanine. The earlier analysis of 550 to 650 of the donors excluded any sequence lacking an unambiguous match to a single V gene segment. An earlier analysis of 587 of the donors called V segments functional above 56.7% productive rearrangements and segregating when the between-donor standard deviation exceeded 5%. A statistical classification framework was built for diagnosing cytomegalovirus status from the catalog of TCR beta chain sequences. In a later analysis, TCR nucleotide sequences were compared against IMGT/GENE-DB human TR gene sequences so that V and J genes could be assigned. The TCRdist pipeline was used in a later analysis to assign CDR3 sequences and most-parsimonious VDJ recombination scenarios. In a later analysis, each TCR beta chain was defined by its CDR3 amino acid sequence together with its V-gene family, and reads without a unique V-gene family were excluded. To address suspected cross-contamination and a sequencing artifact, a later analysis removed 592 highly shared, low-generation-probability nucleotide sequences. A later analysis calculated a clonal expansion index for each public chain from normalized within-repertoire ranks of inferred template counts. In a later analysis, generation probabilities were computed with a VDJ recombination model fitted to out-of-frame rearrangements, and the resulting probabilities were checked against IGoR. In a later analysis, TCR-TCR, TCR-HLA and TCR-CMV co-occurrence was scored with hypergeometric tests, and a repertoire-size bias correction was applied to TCR pairs. To estimate false discovery rates, a later analysis permuted the HLA or CMV assignments 20 times. In a later analysis, co-occurring TCRs were grouped using DBSCAN, and TCRdist sequence similarity was added for clustering within HLA-allele-positive subsets. Repertoires with fewer than 30,000 or more than 120,000 public chains, plus five repertoires with anomalous nucleotide sharing, were excluded from co-occurrence clustering. Imported from immuneACCESS, the table was reduced by TCRdb to in-frame sequences with V and J called. These copies leave out some clones; in studies compared against another copy, an unresolved V gene accounts for under half, and the cause of the remainder is not known. The DNA was the basis for D and trimming; V, J and clone size are from that table. Present in this sample are about 77,000 clones, more than 75% of which were seen just once. The top ten constitute 3.4% of the sample.

In total, 666 healthy bone marrow donors made up the cohort. All cohort members were sampled while nominally healthy, although unrecorded immune exposures were likely present. The donor was CMV seronegative and was included in the group of a few hundred seronegative cohort members. A peripheral blood sample was collected from each donor, and TCR beta sequencing was performed on peripheral blood mononuclear cells. Genomic DNA extraction from the blood cell samples was performed with the Qiagen DNeasy Blood Extraction Kit. The sequenced sample consisted of PBMCs. Here the chain combines TRBV27 and TRBJ1-5, with TRBD1 matching 7 junction bases. This clonotype originated in a man aged 35-49 years in good health and CMV-seronegative. The bases are TGTGCCAGCAGTTCACTGACAGGGTTTCAGCCCCAGCATTTT. This translates into CASSSLTGFQPQHF.